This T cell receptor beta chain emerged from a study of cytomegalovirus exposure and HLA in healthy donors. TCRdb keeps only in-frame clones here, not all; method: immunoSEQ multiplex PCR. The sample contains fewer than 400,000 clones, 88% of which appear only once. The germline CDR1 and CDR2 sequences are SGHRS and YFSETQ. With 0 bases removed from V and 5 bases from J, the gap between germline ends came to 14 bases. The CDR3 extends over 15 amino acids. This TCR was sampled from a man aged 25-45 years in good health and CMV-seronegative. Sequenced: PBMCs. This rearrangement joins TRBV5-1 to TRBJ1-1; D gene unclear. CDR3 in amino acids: CASSLEHLGGTEAFF. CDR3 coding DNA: TGCGCCAGCAGCTTGGAACACCTTGGCGGGACTGAAGCTTTCTTT.